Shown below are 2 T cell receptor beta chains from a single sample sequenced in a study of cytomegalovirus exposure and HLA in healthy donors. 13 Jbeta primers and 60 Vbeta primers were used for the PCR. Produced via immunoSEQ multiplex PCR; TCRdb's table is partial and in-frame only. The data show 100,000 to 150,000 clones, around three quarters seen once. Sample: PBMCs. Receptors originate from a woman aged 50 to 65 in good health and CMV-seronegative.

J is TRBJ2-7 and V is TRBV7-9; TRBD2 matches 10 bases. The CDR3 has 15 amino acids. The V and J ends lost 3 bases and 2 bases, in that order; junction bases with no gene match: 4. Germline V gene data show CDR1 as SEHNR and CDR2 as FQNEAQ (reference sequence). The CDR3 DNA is TGTGCCAGCAGCTTCCTTAGCGGGGGGCCCTACGAGCAGTACTTC. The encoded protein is CASSFLSGGPYEQYF.

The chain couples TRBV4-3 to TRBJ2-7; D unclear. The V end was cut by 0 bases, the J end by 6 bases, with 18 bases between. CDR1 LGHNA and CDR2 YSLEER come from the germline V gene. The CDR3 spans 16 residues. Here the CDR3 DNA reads TGCGCCAGCAGCCAAGATGGGTCGCTAGTTTACGGCGAGCAGTACTTC. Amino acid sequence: CASSQDGSLVYGEQYF.